This TCR beta chain was identified in a study of cytotoxic CD8 clonotypes in ibrutinib-treated CLL. As for the study in general: Of a cohort that held some eleven relapsed/refractory and some 16 treatment-naive patients, around 18 were IGHV unmutated. Complete response was seen in 2 patients and partial in some 24; approximately 12 progressed and about 14 stayed remitted after a median about 70 months. Response samples were drawn at a median of around 12 months of treatment, range 6 to 36.

V gave up 0 bases and J gave up 4 bases, with 13 bases separating them. The CDR3 has 15 residues. The germline gives CDR1 SGHRS, CDR2 YFSETQ. This table comes from immunoSEQ multiplex PCR, and its TCRdb copy is limited to in-frame clones, with some not included. This table holds around 330,000 clones, over 55% found once. The sample in question was PBMCs, obtained after 36 months of ibrutinib treatment. V is TRBV5-1 and J is TRBJ1-1; perhaps TRBD1 as D (5 bases). This receptor was taken from a human donor with chronic lymphocytic leukemia. CDR3 nucleotides: TGCGCCAGCAGCTTGGACCCAGGGAGGAGCACTGAAGCTTTCTTT. Protein product: CASSLDPGRSTEAFF. Variable domain in full (rest from reference TRBV5-1 and TRBJ1-1): KAGVTQTPRYLIKTRGQQVTLSCSPISGHRSVSWYQQTPGQGLQFLFEYFSETQRNKGNFPGRFSGRQFSNSRSEMNVSTLELGDSALYLCASSLDPGRSTEAFFGQGTRLTVV.